This T cell receptor (beta chain) was documented in a study of blood T cells in healthy people across ages. This clonotype was seen only once. Then a second PCR, running roughly 6 to 12 cycles, was carried out with a sample-barcoded 5' primer and a J-beta primer mix. Using its own MiXCR run on the 5' RACE reads, TCRdb lists one record per CDR3 protein. The sample has under 2,000,000 distinct CDR3 sequences, around 50% seen once; the top ten hold less than 2.5%. This CDR3 has 13 residues. V lost 2 bases, J lost 0 bases, and 7 bases lay in between. Germline assignment: CDR1 SQVTM and CDR2 ANQGSEA. The sequence derives from a woman between 40 and 55 years old in good health. Sample: blood. The rearrangement joins TRBV29-1 to TRBJ1-1; unclear D gene. This chain's CDR3 is CSVEQNMNTEAFF. The CDR3 nucleotides are TGCAGCGTTGAACAGAACATGAACACTGAAGCTTTCTTT.